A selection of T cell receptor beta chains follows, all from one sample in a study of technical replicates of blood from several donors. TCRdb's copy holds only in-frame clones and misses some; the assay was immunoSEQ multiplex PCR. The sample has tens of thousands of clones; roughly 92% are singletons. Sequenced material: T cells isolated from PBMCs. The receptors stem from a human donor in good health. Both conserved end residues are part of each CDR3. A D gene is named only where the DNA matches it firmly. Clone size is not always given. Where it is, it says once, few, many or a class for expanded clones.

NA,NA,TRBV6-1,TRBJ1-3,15,TGTGCCAGCAGGGGGGGACCGACCTCTGGAAACACCATATATTTT,CASRGGPTSGNTIYF
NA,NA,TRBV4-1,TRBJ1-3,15,TGCGCCAGCAGCCATATCCTGAGCTCTGGAAACACCATATATTTT,CASSHILSSGNTIYF
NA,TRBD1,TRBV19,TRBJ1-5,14,TGTGCCAGTAGTATAGACAGGGGGCGTCAGCCCCAGCATTTT,CASSIDRGRQPQHF
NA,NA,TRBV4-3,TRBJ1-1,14,TGCGCCAGCAGCCAAGATTTAGAGACAAAAAGGGCTTTCTTT,CASSQDLETKRAFF
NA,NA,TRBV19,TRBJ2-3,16,TGTGCCAGTAGTATTTGGTTTAGAACTAGCACAGATACGCAGTATTTT,CASSIWFRTSTDTQYF
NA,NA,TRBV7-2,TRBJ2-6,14,TGTGCCAGCACCCTTAACTCTGGGGCCAACGTCCTGACTTTC,CASTLNSGANVLTF
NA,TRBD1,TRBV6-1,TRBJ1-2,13,TGTGCCAGCGGTGGACAGGGGGCGATTGGCTACACCTTC,CASGGQGAIGYTF
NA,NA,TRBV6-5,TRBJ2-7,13,TGTGCCAGCAGCCGCGGCGGCGGAGGGGAGCAGTACTTC,CASSRGGGGEQYF
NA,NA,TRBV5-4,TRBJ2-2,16,TGTGCCAGCAGCTTGACGAGACTACAAAACACCGGGGAGCTGTTTTTT,CASSLTRLQNTGELFF
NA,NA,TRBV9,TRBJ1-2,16,TGTGCCAGCAGCGTAGGTTCTGGGCGCCAGACCTATGGCTACACCTTC,CASSVGSGRQTYGYTF
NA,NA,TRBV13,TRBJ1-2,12,TGTGCCAGCAGCCCCCTTCTCAGGGGCTACACCTTC,CASSPLLRGYTF
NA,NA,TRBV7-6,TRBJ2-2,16,TGTGCCAGCAGCCGCCGCGGTGGAGGGAGCACCGGGGAGCTGTTTTTT,CASSRRGGGSTGELFF
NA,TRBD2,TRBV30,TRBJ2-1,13,TGTGCCTGGAGCGGGACTAGCTACAATGAGCAGTTCTTC,CAWSGTSYNEQFF
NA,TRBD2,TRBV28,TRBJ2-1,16,TGTGCCAGCAGTTTAGGACTAGCGGGAGGGATCCATGAGCAGTTCTTC,CASSLGLAGGIHEQFF
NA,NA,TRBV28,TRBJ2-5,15,TGTGCCAGCAGACCCACGACAGGCAGTGGTGAGACCCAGTACTTC,CASRPTTGSGETQYF
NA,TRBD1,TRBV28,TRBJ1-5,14,TGTGCCAGCAGGGAGGGACAGGGGGCCAATCCCCAGCATTTT,CASREGQGANPQHF
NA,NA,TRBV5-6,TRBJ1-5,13,TGTGCCAGCAGCTTGGGTACTAATCAGCCCCAGCATTTT,CASSLGTNQPQHF
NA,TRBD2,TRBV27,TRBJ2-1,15,TGTGCCAGCAGTTTCCCGGGACTAGCGAAGGATGAGCAGTTCTTC,CASSFPGLAKDEQFF
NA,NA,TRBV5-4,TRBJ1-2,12,TGTGCCAGCAGCTTCCCCCCAGGAGGCTACACCTTC,CASSFPPGGYTF
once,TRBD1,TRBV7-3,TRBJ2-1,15,TGTGCCAGCAGCTCCGGGACAGATTTTCCGAATGAGCAGTTCTTC,CASSSGTDFPNEQFF
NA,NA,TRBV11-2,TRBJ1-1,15,TGTGCCAGCAGCTTAGAGTCAGGGGCGAGCACTGAAGCTTTCTTT,CASSLESGASTEAFF
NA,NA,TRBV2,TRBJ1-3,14,TGTGCCAGCAAACCGGACACCGCTGGAAACACCATATATTTT,CASKPDTAGNTIYF
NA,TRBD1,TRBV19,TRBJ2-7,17,TGTGCCAGTAGTCTACTCCCCGGTTGGACAGGGGGGTACGAGCAGTACTTC,CASSLLPGWTGGYEQYF
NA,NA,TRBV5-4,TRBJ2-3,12,TGTGCCAGCAGCACTAACACAGATACGCAGTATTTT,CASSTNTDTQYF
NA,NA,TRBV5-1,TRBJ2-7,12,TGCGCCAGCAGCCCCCCGGGCTACGAGCAGTACTTC,CASSPPGYEQYF
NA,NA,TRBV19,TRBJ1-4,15,TGTGCCAGTAGTCACACCGGGAGCCCTAATGAAAAACTGTTTTTT,CASSHTGSPNEKLFF
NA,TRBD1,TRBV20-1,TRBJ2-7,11,TGCAGTGTTGAACAGGGGATTAAGCAGTACTTC,CSVEQGIKQYF
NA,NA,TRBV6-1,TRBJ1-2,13,TGTGCCAGCAGTGAAGCTGGAGGCTATGGCTACACCTTC,CASSEAGGYGYTF
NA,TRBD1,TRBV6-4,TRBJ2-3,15,TGTGCCAGCAGTGACTCGACAGGGGGCGCAGATACGCAGTATTTT,CASSDSTGGADTQYF